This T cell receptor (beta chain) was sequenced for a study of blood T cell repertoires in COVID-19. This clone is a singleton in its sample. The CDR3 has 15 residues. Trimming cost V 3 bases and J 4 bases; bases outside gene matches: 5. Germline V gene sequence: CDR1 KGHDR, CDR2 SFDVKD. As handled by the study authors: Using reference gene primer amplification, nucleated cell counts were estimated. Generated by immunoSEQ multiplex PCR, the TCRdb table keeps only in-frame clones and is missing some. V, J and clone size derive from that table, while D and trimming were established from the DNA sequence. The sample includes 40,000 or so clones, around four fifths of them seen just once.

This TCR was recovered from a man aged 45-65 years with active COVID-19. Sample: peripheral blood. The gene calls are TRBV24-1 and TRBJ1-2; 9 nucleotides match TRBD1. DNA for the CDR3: TGTGCCACCAGTGATCGGGACAGGGATTCCTATGGCTACACCTTC. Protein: CATSDRDRDSYGYTF.